What follows are 23 T cell receptor beta chains derived from one specimen sequenced in a study of T cell responses to AZD1222 COVID-19 vaccine. Only in-frame clones appear in the TCRdb table, and some are missing; sequencing was by immunoSEQ multiplex PCR. The profile shows about 260,000 clones, 90% to 95% of them singletons. The source material was peripheral blood, sampled on day 0 of AZD1222 vaccination. These receptors all come from an adult in good health.

CDR3 amino acids: CASSLPGQGGGYTF. The CDR3 DNA is TGTGCCAGCAGTTTGCCGGGACAGGGAGGTGGCTACACCTTC. The chain is built from TRBV28 and TRBJ1-2, with 9 bases identical to TRBD1. This CDR3 region has 14 residues. The junction had 6 bases not matched to a gene; V was cut back by 3 bases and J by 7 bases. Germline CDR1 and CDR2: MDHEN and SYDVKM.

This sequence joins TRBV3-1 (or the pseudogene TRBV3-2) and TRBJ1-6; D is undetermined. Germline V gene data show CDR1 as LGHDT and CDR2 as YNNKEL (reference sequence). The CDR3 has 13 residues. Trimming removed 4 bases from V and 10 bases from J, with 11 bases in between. This CDR3 reads CASSRKGHSPLHF. The DNA of the CDR3 is TGTGCCAGCAGCCGTAAAGGGCACTCACCCCTCCACTTT.

V gene TRBV6-4 combines with J gene TRBJ1-2; possibly TRBD1 for D (5 bases). V dropped 7 bases and J dropped 2 bases, with 14 bases sitting between them. This CDR3 has 14 residues. Germline V gene lookup returns CDR1 MRHNA and CDR2 SNTAGT. The DNA of the CDR3 is TGTGCCAGCACCCCAGGGCCAGGGAACTATGGCTACACCTTC. Translation gives CASTPGPGNYGYTF.

The chain joins TRBV7-2 to TRBJ1-2, with D perhaps matching TRBD1 (5 bases). Germline values: CDR1 SGHTA, CDR2 FQGNSA. V lost 6 bases and J 9 bases, leaving 14 bases between the germline ends. This CDR3 is 12 amino acids long. CDR3 residues: CASSPSGQSYTF. The CDR3 coding sequence is TGTGCCAGCAGTCCCTCGGGGCAAAGCTACACCTTC. Full variable domain (missing parts from reference TRBV7-2 and TRBJ1-2): GAGVSQSPSNKVTEKGKDVELRCDPISGHTALYWYRQSLGQGLEFLIYFQGNSAPDKSGLPSDRFSAERTGGSVSTLTIQRTQQEDSAVYLCASSPSGQSYTFGSGTRLTVV.

The chain is built from TRBV9 and TRBJ1-1; the D is unclear. CDR3 size: 13 residues. Deletions cut 1 base from V and 5 bases from J, with 9 bases between. The V gene's germline CDR1 is SGDLS and CDR2 YYNGEE. The CDR3 nucleotides read TGTGCCAGCAGCGTAAGGGTAGAGACTGAAGCTTTCTTT. Its protein product is CASSVRVETEAFF.

The chain joins TRBV9 to TRBJ2-1; D might be TRBD1 or TRBD2, each matching 6 bases. Trimming shortened V by 2 bases and J by 2 bases, and 11 bases separated the two germline ends. The length of the CDR3 is 15 residues. The germline V gene encodes CDR1 SGDLS and CDR2 YYNGEE. The CDR3 loop reads CASSVYGGTYNEQFF. The DNA for the CDR3 is TGTGCCAGCAGCGTCTACGGGGGCACCTACAATGAGCAGTTCTTC.

The chain recombines TRBV4-3 with TRBJ2-7, with D perhaps matching TRBD1 or TRBD2 (5 bases each). Germline CDR1 is LGHNA and CDR2 is YSLEER. Trimming took 2 bases from V and 4 from J, leaving 12 bases between them. The CDR3 sequence is 14 residues long. Here the CDR3 reads CASSQLPGPYEQYF. The CDR3 coding sequence is TGCGCCAGCAGCCAACTGCCGGGGCCGTACGAGCAGTACTTC.

The rearrangement links TRBV23-1 to TRBJ1-1; D call uncertain. TRBV23-1 is flagged as an ORF with uncertain function. This CDR3 comprises 13 residues. Trimming left V 6 bases short and J 0 bases short, with 8 bases between. CDR3 bases: TGCGCCAGCAGCCGTTTCCTGAACACTGAAGCTTTCTTT. It yields the protein CASSRFLNTEAFF.

This chain links TRBV10-3 with TRBJ2-5; 7 nucleotides match TRBD1. This CDR3 region has 14 residues. Germline V lookup: CDR1 ENHRY, CDR2 SYGVKD. V lost 2 bases and J lost 3; bases outside the gene matches: 3. CDR3: CAISEKGQKETQYF. CDR3 DNA sequence: TGTGCCATCAGTGAGAAGGGACAGAAAGAGACCCAGTACTTC.

This sequence joins TRBV10-3 and TRBJ2-6, with 9 bases fitting TRBD1. Germline-derived CDR1 and CDR2 are ENHRY and SYGVKD. V was clipped by 9 bases and J by 0 bases; unmatched bases: 12. The CDR3 is 18 amino acids. The CDR3 loop reads CAIPPPGQGPSGANVLTF. As DNA, the CDR3 is TGTGCCATTCCACCCCCGGGACAGGGCCCCTCTGGGGCCAACGTCCTGACTTTC.

The chain recombines TRBV7-9 with TRBJ2-5; D not certain. Germline V gives CDR1 SEHNR, CDR2 FQNEAQ (reference sequence). The length of the CDR3 is 13 residues. V was cut by 5 bases and J by 2 bases, with 9 bases left in between. The CDR3 protein is CASSVTVQETQYF. CDR3 DNA sequence: TGTGCCAGCAGCGTGACGGTTCAAGAGACCCAGTACTTC.

This chain connects TRBV10-1 to TRBJ1-2; TRBD1 might be the D (6 bases). V was shortened by 4 bases and J by 7 bases, with 19 bases between the two germline ends. Germline V gene lookup returns CDR1 WNHNN and CDR2 SYGVQD (reference sequence). The CDR3 has 15 residues. In nucleotides, the CDR3 is TGCGCCAGCAGTGGCGGTAGAAGGAACAGGGTTGGCTACACCTTC. Translation: CASSGGRRNRVGYTF.

The chain employs TRBV19 and TRBJ2-1; possibly TRBD1 for D (5 bases). The CDR3 runs 13 residues. V lost 5 bases, J lost 5 bases, and 10 bases lay in between. Germline CDR1 and CDR2: LNHDA and SQIVND (reference sequence). The CDR3 spells CASSFRGNNEQFF. The CDR3 DNA follows: TGTGCCAGTAGTTTTAGGGGTAACAATGAGCAGTTCTTC.

This clone occurred once. This chain connects TRBV5-8 to TRBJ1-5, with D tentatively TRBD1 (5 bases). Deletions cut 1 base from V and 4 bases from J, with 12 bases between. CDR3 length: 15 residues. Germline V gene sequence: CDR1 SGHTS, CDR2 YDEGEE. Written as DNA, the CDR3 is TGTGCCAGCAGCTTGACAGGCGGAGGGAATCAGCCCCAGCATTTT. Its translation is CASSLTGGGNQPQHF.

This chain links TRBV29-1 with TRBJ1-2, with D uncertain. The CDR3 contains 12 residues. The V and J ends lost 6 bases and 12 bases respectively, with 20 bases between them. CDR1 is SQVTM and CDR2 is ANQGSEA in the germline V gene. The CDR3 DNA follows: TGCAGCGTCCTCTTGGCGGAGGGTGGTGACACCTTC. As protein: CSVLLAEGGDTF.

This chain joins TRBV27 and TRBJ1-2; no reliable D call. Germline V gene lookup returns CDR1 MNHEY and CDR2 SMNVEV (reference sequence). CDR3 length equals 13 residues. The V end was cut by 3 bases, the J end by 0 bases, with 5 bases between. The CDR3 DNA follows: TGTGCCAGCAGTTTCTCGACTAACTATGGCTACACCTTC. Its protein product is CASSFSTNYGYTF.

J is TRBJ2-2 and V is TRBV9; no reliable D call. The CDR3 sequence is 17 residues long. Deletions cut 3 bases from V and 2 bases from J, with 17 bases between. In germline, CDR1 is SGDLS, CDR2 YYNGEE. CDR3 bases: TGTGCCAGCAGCGCGCGGCCGTTTAGCAGAAACACCGGGGAGCTGTTTTTT. Residues: CASSARPFSRNTGELFF. The complete variable domain, with remaining parts taken from reference TRBV9 and TRBJ2-2, reads DSGVTQTPKHLITATGQRVTLRCSPRSGDLSVYWYQQSLDQGLQFLIQYYNGEERAKGNILERFSAQQFPDLHSELNLSSLELGDSALYFCASSARPFSRNTGELFFGEGSRLTVL.

The V call is TRBV7-2, the J call TRBJ1-1, with 7 nucleotides matching TRBD1. V lost 1 base and J lost 7; bases outside the gene matches: 9. Germline CDR1 and CDR2: SGHTA and FQGNSA. This CDR3 is built from 15 residues. CDR3 in DNA: TGTGCCAGCAGCTTAGGACAGGGTTGGAATAGTGAAGCTTTCTTT. Protein sequence: CASSLGQGWNSEAFF.

V gene TRBV5-1 combines with J gene TRBJ2-3; 15 bases agree with TRBD2. CDR1 is SGHRS, CDR2 YFSETQ, per germline. Trimming cost V 2 bases and J 2 bases; bases outside gene matches: 6. The CDR3 length is 18 residues. This chain's CDR3 is CASSFLGTSGGTTDTQYF. DNA of the CDR3: TGCGCCAGCAGCTTTCTTGGGACTAGCGGGGGGACCACAGATACGCAGTATTTT.

J is TRBJ2-3 and V is TRBV6-5, with unresolved D. The germline CDR1 and CDR2 sequences are MNHEY and SVGAGI. With 8 bases removed from V and 8 bases from J, the gap between germline ends came to 17 bases. This CDR3 spans 13 amino acids. CDR3 nucleotides: TGTGCCAGCGGTCGGACCCGCAAGGGTACGCAGTATTTT. Translation: CASGRTRKGTQYF.

The CDR3 nucleotides read TGTGCCAGCAGCTTAGTTGGGCCCTACAATGAGCAGTTCTTC. The encoded protein is CASSLVGPYNEQFF. The chain employs TRBV13 and TRBJ2-1, with D unclear. The length of the CDR3 is 14 residues. V was clipped by 1 base and J by 2 bases, with 6 bases between them. Germline assignment: CDR1 PRHDT and CDR2 FYEKMQ (reference sequence).

The CDR3 nucleotides read TGTGCCAGCAGGCCAGCCCCTCAGGGGACCGGGGAGCTGTTTTTT. The encoded protein is CASRPAPQGTGELFF. The rearrangement joins TRBV28 to TRBJ2-2; the D gene is possibly TRBD1 (6 bases). CDR3 length: 15 amino acids. The germline V and J ends were trimmed by 6 bases and 5 bases, with 16 bases remaining between them. Looked up from germline, CDR1 is MDHEN and CDR2 is SYDVKM. Using reference TRBV28 and TRBJ2-2 for the parts outside the CDR3, the full variable domain is DVKVTQSSRYLVKRTGEKVFLECVQDMDHENMFWYRQDPGLGLRLIYFSYDVKMKEKGDIPEGYSVSREKKERFSLILESASTNQTSMYLCASRPAPQGTGELFFGEGSRLTVL.

The chain couples TRBV6-1 to TRBJ2-3; D call uncertain. Germline values: CDR1 MNHNS, CDR2 SASEGT. The CDR3 covers 15 residues. V lost 2 bases, J lost 1 base, and 10 bases lay in between. The CDR3 sequence is CASSEPPSGTDTQYF. The CDR3 nucleotides are TGTGCCAGCAGTGAACCCCCCTCAGGCACAGATACGCAGTATTTT.